This T cell receptor beta chain emerged from a study of cytomegalovirus exposure and HLA in healthy donors. With 60 Vbeta and 13 Jbeta primers, the PCR was carried out. TCRdb's table, derived via immunoSEQ multiplex PCR, lists solely in-frame clones and lacks some. Of around 100,000 clones in the sample, about 72% are singletons; the top ten hold 15% to 20%. The CDR3 is made up of 15 amino acids. The V segment lost 5 bases and the J segment 5 bases; nucleotides outside the gene matches: 8. Germline values: CDR1 SGHVS, CDR2 FNYEAQ. The V and J genes are TRBV7-6 and TRBJ2-3; 9 nucleotides match TRBD2. The sequence was collected from a woman aged 60-75 years in good health and CMV-seropositive. Material for sequencing was PBMCs. The CDR3 coding sequence is TGTGCCAGCAGCGCCACTAGCGGGTTGGGAGATACGCAGTATTTT. Translating gives CASSATSGLGDTQYF.